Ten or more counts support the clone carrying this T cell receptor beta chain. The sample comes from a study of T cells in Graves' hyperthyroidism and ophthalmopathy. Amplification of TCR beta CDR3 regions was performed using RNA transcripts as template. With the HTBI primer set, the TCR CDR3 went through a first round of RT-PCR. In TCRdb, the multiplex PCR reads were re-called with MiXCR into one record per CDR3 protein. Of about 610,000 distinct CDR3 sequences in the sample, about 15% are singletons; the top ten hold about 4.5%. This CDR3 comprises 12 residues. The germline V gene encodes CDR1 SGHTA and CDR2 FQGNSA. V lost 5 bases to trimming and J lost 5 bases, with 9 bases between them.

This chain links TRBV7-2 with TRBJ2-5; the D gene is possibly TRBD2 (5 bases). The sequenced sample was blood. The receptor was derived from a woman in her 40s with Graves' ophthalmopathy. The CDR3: CASSQSGETQYF. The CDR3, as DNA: TGTGCCAGCAGCCAGTCGGGGGAGACCCAGTACTTC.